The 22 T cell receptor beta chains given below trace back to one sample, sequenced in a study of shared clonotypes between healthy human individuals. The protocol was immunoSEQ multiplex PCR, while the TCRdb copy is restricted to in-frame clones and leaves out a portion. The table includes roughly 1,000,000 clones, approximately 80% detected once. The specimen was memory CD4+ T cells from PBMCs. Documented subset: CD45RA-negative fraction. Source of these receptors: a man between 18 and 29 years old in good health. Some clones in this sample may be carry-over from other donors' samples.

This sequence joins TRBV18 and TRBJ2-7; 7 nucleotides match TRBD2. The V gene end was trimmed by 4 bases and the J gene end by 0 bases; junction bases not matched to a gene: 3. The CDR3 contains 14 residues. Germline CDR1 KGHSH, CDR2 LQKENI. The CDR3 sequence is CASSQSSGSYEQYF. CDR3 in DNA: TGTGCCAGCTCACAGTCTAGCGGCTCCTACGAGCAGTACTTC. Complete variable domain (other parts from reference TRBV18 and TRBJ2-7): NAGVMQNPRHLVRRRGQEARLRCSPMKGHSHVYWYRQLPEEGLKFMVYLQKENIIDESGMPKERFSAEFPKEGPSILRIQQVVRGDSAAYFCASSQSSGSYEQYFGPGTRLTVT.

The genes are TRBV5-1 and TRBJ2-4; D remains unclear. The CDR3 sequence is 14 residues long. Between the trimmed V and J ends, which lost 0 bases and 2 bases, there was a span of 6 bases. CDR1 and CDR2 from the germline V gene are SGHRS and YFSETQ. CDR3 amino acids: CASSLESPKNIQYF. CDR3 DNA: TGCGCCAGCAGCTTGGAGTCGCCCAAAAACATTCAGTACTTC.

V and J are TRBV6-5 and TRBJ2-7; D is possibly TRBD2 (5 bases). Germline CDR1 MNHEY, CDR2 SVGAGI. V lost 6 bases and J lost 5, with 8 bases in between. The CDR3 loop spans 11 amino acids. CDR3 residues: CASRSGNEQYF. The DNA for the CDR3 is TGTGCCAGCAGGAGCGGCAACGAGCAGTACTTC.

The chain links TRBV7-2 to TRBJ1-5; no firm D call. The CDR3 sequence is 13 residues long. V lost 5 bases and J 2 bases, leaving 7 bases between the germline ends. The germline gives CDR1 SGHTA, CDR2 FQGNSA. The DNA for the CDR3 is TGTGCCAGCAGCCCGAATGGCAATCAGCCCCAGCATTTT. It yields the protein CASSPNGNQPQHF. Variable domain in full (rest from reference TRBV7-2 and TRBJ1-5): GAGVSQSPSNKVTEKGKDVELRCDPISGHTALYWYRQSLGQGLEFLIYFQGNSAPDKSGLPSDRFSAERTGGSVSTLTIQRTQQEDSAVYLCASSPNGNQPQHFGDGTRLSIL.

The rearrangement uses TRBV28 and TRBJ2-2; TRBD2 matches 11 bases. This CDR3 has 13 amino acids. Germline values: CDR1 MDHEN, CDR2 SYDVKM. The CDR3 region has the DNA TGTGTCACTAGCGGGAGGAACACCGGGGAGCTGTTTTTT. Translation: CVTSGRNTGELFF.

The chain employs TRBV7-2 and TRBJ2-2, with D perhaps matching TRBD2 (7 bases). Deletions cut 5 bases from V and 6 bases from J, with 16 bases between. Germline V CDR1 and CDR2: SGHTA, FQGNSA. This CDR3 has 15 residues. The CDR3 nucleotides read TGTGCCAGCAGCCAGCTCGGGGGGCAATCCGGGGAGCTGTTTTTT. Residues: CASSQLGGQSGELFF.

The CDR3: CASSRGTAVNTEAFF. CDR3 DNA: TGTGCCAGCTCTCGGGGAACAGCGGTAAACACTGAAGCTTTCTTT. The chain links TRBV18 to TRBJ1-1; D unclear. The CDR3 totals 15 residues. Trimming left V 6 bases short and J 2 bases short, with 16 bases between. Per germline, CDR1 KGHSH and CDR2 LQKENI.

This chain connects TRBV7-2 to TRBJ2-5; no reliable D call. Germline-derived CDR1 and CDR2 are SGHTA and FQGNSA. The CDR3 totals 15 residues. V lost 7 bases and J 2 bases, leaving 17 bases between the germline ends. CDR3 sequence: CASTPGVSRQETQYF. In nucleotides, the CDR3 is TGTGCCAGCACCCCTGGTGTCTCTCGGCAAGAGACCCAGTACTTC.

This clone appeared a single time. The genes are TRBV7-2 and TRBJ2-1, with 7 bases matching TRBD2. Losses at the gene ends were 6 bases for V and 4 bases for J; bases not matched to a gene: 12. Germline lookup yields CDR1 SGHTA and CDR2 FQGNSA. This CDR3 is 16 amino acids long. CDR3 sequence: CASSFSRASGYNEQFF. The CDR3, as DNA: TGTGCCAGCAGTTTTTCTAGGGCTAGCGGTTACAATGAGCAGTTCTTC.

The V call is TRBV18, the J call TRBJ2-7; 9 positions match TRBD1. This CDR3 is built from 14 residues. Germline assignment: CDR1 KGHSH and CDR2 LQKENI. V dropped 3 bases and J dropped 6; count of bases not matched to a gene: 6. The CDR3 is CASSPDRGRTEQYF. The CDR3 DNA reads TGTGCCAGCTCACCGGACAGGGGCCGAACCGAGCAGTACTTC.

The V and J genes are TRBV28 and TRBJ1-2; 7 bases are shared with TRBD1. The J segment lost 4 bases and the V segment lost 6 bases, leaving 11 bases of the junction unmatched. Germline V lookup: CDR1 MDHEN, CDR2 SYDVKM. This CDR3 is built from 15 residues. CDR3 sequence reads: CASSRRDRALYGYTF. For the CDR3, the DNA is TGTGCCAGCAGCCGCCGGGACAGAGCTCTCTATGGCTACACCTTC.

The rearrangement joins TRBV7-9 to TRBJ1-4, with a weak D call TRBD1 (5 bases). The CDR3 is made up of 18 amino acids. CDR1 and CDR2 from the germline V gene are SEHNR and FQNEAQ (reference sequence). Trimming stripped 0 bases from V and 3 bases from J, with 17 bases between. CDR3 region: CASSLALGAGRANEKLFF. Here the CDR3 DNA reads TGTGCCAGCAGCTTAGCGCTCGGGGCAGGGAGGGCTAATGAAAAACTGTTTTTT.

The chain links TRBV5-1 to TRBJ1-5, with D perhaps TRBD1 (6 bases). The CDR3 runs 14 residues. Germline V CDR1 and CDR2: SGHRS, YFSETQ. Trimming pared 0 bases from V and 9 bases from J, leaving 13 bases between. The CDR3 coding sequence is TGCGCCAGCAGCTTGGCAGGGGAAGGGGCGCCCCAGCATTTT. Amino acid sequence: CASSLAGEGAPQHF.

V and J are TRBV6-6 and TRBJ2-1; perhaps D is TRBD1 or TRBD2 (5 bases each). This CDR3 is built from 14 residues. Looked up from germline, CDR1 is MNHNY and CDR2 is SVGAGI (reference sequence). V lost 5 bases to trimming and J lost 0 bases, with 8 bases between them. This CDR3 reads CASSPGPSYNEQFF. In DNA, the CDR3 is TGTGCCAGCAGTCCGGGGCCCTCCTACAATGAGCAGTTCTTC.

As concerns this clone: Other DNA sequences from this sample encode an identical CDR3 as well. Here the CDR3 reads CAISEGQGYQPQHF. The DNA for the CDR3 is TGTGCCATCAGTGAAGGACAGGGTTATCAGCCCCAGCATTTT. The chain is built from TRBV10-3 and TRBJ1-5, with 8 nucleotides matching TRBD1. Looked up from germline, CDR1 is ENHRY and CDR2 is SYGVKD. The CDR3 length is 14 residues. V lost 3 bases and J lost 5; bases outside the gene matches: 3.

The chain employs TRBV11-2 and TRBJ2-7, with 7 bases lining up with TRBD2. Germline V gives CDR1 SGHAT, CDR2 FQNNGV. CDR3 length: 18 amino acids. V lost 1 base and J lost 0; bases outside the gene matches: 12. The CDR3 loop reads CASSLADGSGVSSYEQYF. CDR3 bases: TGTGCCAGCAGCTTAGCCGATGGGAGCGGGGTCAGCTCCTACGAGCAGTACTTC.

The V gene is TRBV12-5, the J gene TRBJ2-1; TRBD1 or TRBD2 may be the D gene (5 bases each). Germline CDR1 reads LGHNT; CDR2 reads FRNRAP. The CDR3 totals 16 residues. The V gene lost 2 bases and the J gene lost 8 bases, with 19 bases spanning the gap. CDR3 residues: CASGLPTGRGLHEQFF. CDR3 coding DNA: TGTGCTAGTGGTTTGCCGACGGGACGAGGCCTCCATGAGCAGTTCTTC.

This clone was observed a handful of times. The V and J genes are TRBV10-3 and TRBJ1-1; tentative D call: TRBD1 (6 bases). The CDR3 runs to 16 residues. V was trimmed by 5 bases and J by 4 bases, leaving 20 bases between them. Germline CDR1 ENHRY, CDR2 SYGVKD. The CDR3 protein is CAISISPTGAVTEAFF. The CDR3 bases are TGTGCCATCAGTATCTCTCCGACAGGAGCGGTCACTGAAGCTTTCTTT.

This sequence joins TRBV9 and TRBJ2-5, with TRBD1 matching over 12 bases. The CDR3 has 14 amino acids. The V and J ends lost 4 bases and 5 bases, in that order; junction bases with no gene match: 3. Germline V CDR1 and CDR2: SGDLS, YYNGEE. Here the CDR3 DNA reads TGTGCCAGCAGCTCCGGGACAGGGGGCGAGACCCAGTACTTC. Translation: CASSSGTGGETQYF.

Comments on this clone: The same CDR3 arises from other DNA sequences in this sample as well. The rearrangement links TRBV5-4 to TRBJ2-5, with D possibly being TRBD1 (8 bases). Germline-derived CDR1 and CDR2 are SGHNT and YYREEE (reference sequence). Trimming took off 0 bases at V and 5 bases at J, with 14 bases between the two ends. CDR3 size: 15 residues. The CDR3 is CASSLGLAGGETQYF. In nucleotides, the CDR3 is TGTGCCAGCAGCTTGGGACTAGCAGGGGGCGAGACCCAGTACTTC. The complete variable domain, with remaining parts taken from reference TRBV5-4 and TRBJ2-5, reads ETGVTQSPTHLIKTRGQQVTLRCSSQSGHNTVSWYQQALGQGPQFIFQYYREEENGRGNFPPRFSGLQFPNYSSELNVNALELDDSALYLCASSLGLAGGETQYFGPGTRLLVL.

This rearrangement joins TRBV28 to TRBJ2-1; D is uncertain. V was clipped by 6 bases and J by 6 bases, with 12 bases between them. This CDR3 spans 13 amino acids. Germline V gene data show CDR1 as MDHEN and CDR2 as SYDVKM. The CDR3 sequence is CASSNLFSNEQFF. In nucleotides, the CDR3 is TGTGCCAGCAGCAACCTTTTCTCCAATGAGCAGTTCTTC.

The chain employs TRBV6-1 and TRBJ2-7; 8 bases are shared with TRBD2. With 7 bases clipped from V and 6 bases from J, the junction kept 2 bases outside the gene matches. The CDR3 totals 11 residues. Germline values: CDR1 MNHNS, CDR2 SASEGT. The CDR3 sequence: CASKAGVEQYF. The CDR3, as DNA: TGTGCCAGCAAAGCGGGAGTCGAGCAGTACTTC.